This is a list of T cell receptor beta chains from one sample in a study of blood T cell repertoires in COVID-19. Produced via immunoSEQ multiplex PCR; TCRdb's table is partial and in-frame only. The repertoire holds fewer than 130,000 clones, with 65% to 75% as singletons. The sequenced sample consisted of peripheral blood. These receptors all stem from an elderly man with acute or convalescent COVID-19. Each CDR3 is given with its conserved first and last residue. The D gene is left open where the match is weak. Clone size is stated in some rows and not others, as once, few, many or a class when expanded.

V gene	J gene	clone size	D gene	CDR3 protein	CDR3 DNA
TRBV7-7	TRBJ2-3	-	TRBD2	CASSPGLAPSTDTQYF	TGTGCCAGCAGCCCCGGACTAGCCCCAAGCACAGATACGCAGTATTTT
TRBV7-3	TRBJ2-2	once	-	CASRRSANTGELFF	TGTGCCAGCAGACGGAGCGCGAACACCGGGGAGCTGTTTTTT
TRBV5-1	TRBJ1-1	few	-	CASLQGTGNTEAFF	TGCGCCAGCCTACAGGGTACGGGGAACACTGAAGCTTTCTTT
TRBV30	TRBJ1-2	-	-	CAWAPGGRPYGYTF	TGTGCCTGGGCTCCCGGCGGGAGACCCTATGGCTACACCTTC
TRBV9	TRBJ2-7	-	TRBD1	CASSAAGTGDEQYF	TGTGCCAGCAGCGCCGCCGGGACAGGGGACGAGCAGTACTTC
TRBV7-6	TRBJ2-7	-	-	CASSLAHATNEQYF	TGTGCCAGCAGCTTAGCTCATGCTACGAATGAGCAGTACTTC
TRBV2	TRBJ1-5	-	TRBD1	CASSETPTGPLGNQPQHF	TGTGCCAGCAGTGAAACCCCGACAGGGCCCTTGGGCAATCAGCCCCAGCATTTT
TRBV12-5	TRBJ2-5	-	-	CASGNIPGTLYF	TGTGCTAGTGGGAACATACCCGGGACACTCTACTTC
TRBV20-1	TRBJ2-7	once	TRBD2	CSASYLDRSSGGVEQYF	TGCAGTGCTAGTTACCTCGACCGGAGTAGCGGGGGGGTCGAGCAGTACTTC
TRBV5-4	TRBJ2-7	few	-	CASSSDSYEQYF	TGTGCCAGCAGCTCGGACAGCTACGAGCAGTACTTC
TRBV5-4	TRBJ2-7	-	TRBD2	CASSNSSGTIRSYEQYF	TGTGCCAGCAGCAATTCTAGCGGGACTATTCGGTCCTACGAGCAGTACTTC
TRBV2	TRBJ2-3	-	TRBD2	CASSAGLAGGLDTQYF	TGTGCCAGCAGTGCGGGACTAGCGGGAGGGCTAGATACGCAGTATTTT
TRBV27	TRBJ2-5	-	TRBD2	CASSPSGRAQETQYF	TGTGCCAGCAGTCCTAGCGGGAGGGCCCAAGAGACCCAGTACTTC
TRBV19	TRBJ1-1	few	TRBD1	CASRDRVARTEAFF	TGTGCCAGTAGAGACAGGGTTGCTAGGACTGAAGCTTTCTTT
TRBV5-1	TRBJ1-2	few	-	CASSKLGRVNYGYTF	TGCGCCAGCAGTAAACTAGGACGGGTTAACTATGGCTACACCTTC
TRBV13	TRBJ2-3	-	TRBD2	CASSVGTSGMADTQYF	TGTGCCAGCAGCGTTGGGACTAGCGGGATGGCAGATACGCAGTATTTT
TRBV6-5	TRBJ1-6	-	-	CASRRDGRANSPLHF	TGTGCCAGCAGAAGAGACGGGAGGGCAAATTCACCCCTCCACTTT
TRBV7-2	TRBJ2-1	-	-	CASSPVRGGRDRQYNEQFF	TGTGCCAGCAGCCCGGTTAGGGGAGGCCGGGACAGACAGTACAATGAGCAGTTCTTC
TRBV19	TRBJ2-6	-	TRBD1	CASWAGGAGANVLTF	TGTGCCAGTTGGGCAGGGGGCGCTGGGGCCAACGTCCTGACTTTC
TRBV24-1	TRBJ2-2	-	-	CATSEHGTYTGELFF	TGTGCCACCAGTGAACACGGGACTTACACCGGGGAGCTGTTTTTT
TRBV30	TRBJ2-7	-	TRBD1	CAWTGGYEQYF	TGTGCCTGGACAGGGGGATACGAGCAGTACTTC
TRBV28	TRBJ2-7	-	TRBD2	CASSPRTSGRYEQYF	TGTGCCAGCAGTCCTCGGACTAGCGGGAGGTACGAGCAGTACTTC
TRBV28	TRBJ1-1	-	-	CASSLVQGRPNTEAFF	TGTGCCAGCAGTTTAGTCCAGGGTCGCCCAAACACTGAAGCTTTCTTT
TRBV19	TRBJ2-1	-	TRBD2	CASSTLAGAYNEQFF	TGTGCCAGTAGTACCCTAGCGGGAGCTTACAATGAGCAGTTCTTC
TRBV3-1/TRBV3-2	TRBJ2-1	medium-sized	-	CASSRLEVKGEQFF	TGTGCCAGCAGTCGACTAGAGGTGAAGGGTGAGCAGTTCTTC
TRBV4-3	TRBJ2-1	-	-	CASSQELQGSEQFF	TGCGCCAGCAGCCAAGAGCTTCAGGGTAGTGAGCAGTTCTTC
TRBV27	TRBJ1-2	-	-	CASSLSFIPRYGYTF	TGTGCCAGCAGTTTATCTTTTATTCCCCGCTATGGCTACACCTTC
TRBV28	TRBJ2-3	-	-	CASSKGVVDTQYF	TGTGCCAGCAGTAAAGGGGTGGTTGATACGCAGTATTTT
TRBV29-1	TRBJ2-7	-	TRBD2	CSVVPGLAGRYEQYF	TGCAGCGTTGTCCCCGGACTAGCGGGACGCTACGAGCAGTACTTC
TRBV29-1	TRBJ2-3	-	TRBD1	CSVELDRGPVTDTQYF	TGCAGCGTCGAACTAGACAGGGGGCCTGTCACAGATACGCAGTATTTT
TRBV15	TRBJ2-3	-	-	CATSRDLAADTQYF	TGTGCCACCAGCAGAGATTTAGCAGCAGATACGCAGTATTTT
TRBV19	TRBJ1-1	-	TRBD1	CASSLGTGGIDTEAFF	TGTGCCAGTAGCCTAGGGACAGGGGGCATCGACACTGAAGCTTTCTTT
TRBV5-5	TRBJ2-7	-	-	CASSFRYEQYF	TGTGCCAGCAGCTTCCGCTACGAGCAGTACTTC
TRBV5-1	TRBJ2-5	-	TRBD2	CASSIGDYRVTWTQYF	TGCGCCAGCAGCATAGGGGACTACCGGGTGACGTGGACCCAGTACTTC
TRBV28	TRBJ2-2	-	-	CASSLDGGGELFF	TGTGCCAGCAGTTTAGACGGAGGCGGGGAGCTGTTTTTT
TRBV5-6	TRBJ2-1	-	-	CASSLTGVYNEQFF	TGTGCCAGCAGCTTGACAGGTGTTTACAATGAGCAGTTCTTC
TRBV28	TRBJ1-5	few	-	CASSLGLQPQHF	TGTGCCAGCAGCCTTGGCCTTCAGCCCCAGCATTTT
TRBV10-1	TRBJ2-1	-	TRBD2	CASSELTSGRAGGLFF	TGCGCCAGCAGTGAACTGACTAGCGGGAGGGCCGGCGGACTGTTCTTC
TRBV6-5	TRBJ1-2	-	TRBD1	CASSYDRANYGYTF	TGTGCCAGCAGTTACGACAGGGCGAACTATGGCTACACCTTC
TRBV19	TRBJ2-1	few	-	CASSIDSLYNEQFF	TGTGCCAGTAGTATAGACAGTCTTTACAATGAGCAGTTCTTC
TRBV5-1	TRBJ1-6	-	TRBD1	CASSTGQGATYNSPLHF	TGCGCCAGCAGCACCGGACAGGGGGCTACCTATAATTCACCCCTCCACTTT
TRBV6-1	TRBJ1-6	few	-	CASSEGQLYNSPLHF	TGTGCCAGCAGTGAAGGACAGTTGTATAATTCACCCCTCCACTTT
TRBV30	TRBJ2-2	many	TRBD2	CAWSEAGGPRFTGELFF	TGTGCCTGGAGTGAAGCGGGAGGGCCCCGGTTCACCGGGGAGCTGTTTTTT
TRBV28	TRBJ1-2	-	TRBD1	CASSFRTGAGYTF	TGTGCCAGCAGTTTCCGGACAGGGGCTGGCTACACCTTC
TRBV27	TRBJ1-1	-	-	CASSHRENTEAFF	TGTGCCAGCAGTCATAGAGAGAACACTGAAGCTTTCTTT
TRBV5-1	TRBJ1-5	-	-	CASSTEGGNQPQHF	TGCGCCAGCAGCACTGAGGGGGGCAATCAGCCCCAGCATTTT
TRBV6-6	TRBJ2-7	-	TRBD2	CASRNIAGPIDYEQYF	TGTGCCAGCAGGAATATAGCGGGACCCATTGACTACGAGCAGTACTTC
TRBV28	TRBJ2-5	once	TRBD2	CASRREVGETQYF	TGTGCCAGCCGGCGGGAGGTTGGGGAGACCCAGTACTTC